This TCR beta chain came from a study of cytomegalovirus exposure and HLA in healthy donors. Study-wide results and limits: A link between a missense DCLRE1C variant and TCR beta V- and J-gene trimming emerged from a later analysis.

As for this clone: The antigen is undetermined.

At sampling all donors were nominally healthy, likely with unrecorded immune exposures. The primer mix had 60 Vbeta and 13 Jbeta primers. As handled by the study authors: Later, an analysis found 75 million to 100 million unique TCR beta chains, and 9.5 million to 12 million of these were shared. Measured with immunoSEQ multiplex PCR; TCRdb has only the in-frame clones, and not every one. Clone size and V and J calls were adopted from that table, with D and trimming inferred from the DNA. Here the sample spans approximately 150,000 clones, just under 85% being singletons. The sequencing input was PBMCs. The receptor's source is an older woman in good health and CMV-seropositive.

CDR3 in amino acids: CASSPSLAEWAASEQYF. In DNA, the CDR3 is TGCGCCAGCAGCCCCTCTCTAGCGGAGTGGGCGGCCAGCGAGCAGTACTTC. The chain employs TRBV4-1 and TRBJ2-5; TRBD2 agrees at 7 bases. The J call is uncertain, as TRBJ2-7 better fits the DNA end. The CDR3 spans 17 residues. The germline V gene encodes CDR1 MGHRA and CDR2 YSYEKL.